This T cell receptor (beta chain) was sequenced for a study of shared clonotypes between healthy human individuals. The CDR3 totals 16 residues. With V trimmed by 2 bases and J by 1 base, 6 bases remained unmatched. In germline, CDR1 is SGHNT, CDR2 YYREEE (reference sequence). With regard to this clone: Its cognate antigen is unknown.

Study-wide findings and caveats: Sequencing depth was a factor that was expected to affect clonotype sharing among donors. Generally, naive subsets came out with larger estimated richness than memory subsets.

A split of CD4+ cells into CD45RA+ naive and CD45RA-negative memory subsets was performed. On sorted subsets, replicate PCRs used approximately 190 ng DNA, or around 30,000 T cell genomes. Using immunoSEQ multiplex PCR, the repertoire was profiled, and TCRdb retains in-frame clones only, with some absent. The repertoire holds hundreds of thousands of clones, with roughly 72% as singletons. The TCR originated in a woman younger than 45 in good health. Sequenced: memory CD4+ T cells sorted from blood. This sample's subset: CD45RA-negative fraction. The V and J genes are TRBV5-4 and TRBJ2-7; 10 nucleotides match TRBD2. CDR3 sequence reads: CASSLGGSGRSYEQYF. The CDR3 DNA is TGTGCCAGCAGCTTAGGCGGTAGCGGGAGGTCCTACGAGCAGTACTTC. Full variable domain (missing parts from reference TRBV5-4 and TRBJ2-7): ETGVTQSPTHLIKTRGQQVTLRCSSQSGHNTVSWYQQALGQGPQFIFQYYREEENGRGNFPPRFSGLQFPNYSSELNVNALELDDSALYLCASSLGGSGRSYEQYFGPGTRLTVT.